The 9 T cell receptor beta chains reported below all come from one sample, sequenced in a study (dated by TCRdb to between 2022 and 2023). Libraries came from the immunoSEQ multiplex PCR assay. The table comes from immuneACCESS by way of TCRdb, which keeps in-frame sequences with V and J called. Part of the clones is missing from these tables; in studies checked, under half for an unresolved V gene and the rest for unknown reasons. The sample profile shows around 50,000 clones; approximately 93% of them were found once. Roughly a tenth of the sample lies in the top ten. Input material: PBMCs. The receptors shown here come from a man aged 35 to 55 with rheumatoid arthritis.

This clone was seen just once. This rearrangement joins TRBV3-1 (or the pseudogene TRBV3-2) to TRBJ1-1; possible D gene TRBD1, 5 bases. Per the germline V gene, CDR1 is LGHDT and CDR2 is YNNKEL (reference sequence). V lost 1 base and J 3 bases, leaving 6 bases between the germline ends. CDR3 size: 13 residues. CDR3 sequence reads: CASSQAGYTEAFF. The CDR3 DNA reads TGTGCCAGCAGCCAAGCAGGGTACACTGAAGCTTTCTTT.

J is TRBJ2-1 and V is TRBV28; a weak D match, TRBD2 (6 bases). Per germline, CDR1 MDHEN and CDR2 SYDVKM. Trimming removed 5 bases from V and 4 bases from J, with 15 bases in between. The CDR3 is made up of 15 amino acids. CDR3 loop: CASSLASVVYNEQFF. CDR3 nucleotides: TGTGCCAGCAGTCTTGCTAGCGTAGTGTACAATGAGCAGTTCTTC.

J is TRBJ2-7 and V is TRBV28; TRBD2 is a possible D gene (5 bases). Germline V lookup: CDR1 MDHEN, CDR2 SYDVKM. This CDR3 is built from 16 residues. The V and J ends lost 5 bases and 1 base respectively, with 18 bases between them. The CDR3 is CASSPPGLRLSYEQYF. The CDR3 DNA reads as TGTGCCAGCAGTCCCCCCGGACTCAGGCTATCCTACGAGCAGTACTTC.

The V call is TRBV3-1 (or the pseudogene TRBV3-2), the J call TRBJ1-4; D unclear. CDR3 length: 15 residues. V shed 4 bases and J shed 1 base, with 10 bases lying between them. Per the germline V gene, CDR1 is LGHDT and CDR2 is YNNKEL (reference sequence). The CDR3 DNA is TGTGCCAGCAGCCTACAAAGAGTAACTAATGAAAAACTGTTTTTT. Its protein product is CASSLQRVTNEKLFF.

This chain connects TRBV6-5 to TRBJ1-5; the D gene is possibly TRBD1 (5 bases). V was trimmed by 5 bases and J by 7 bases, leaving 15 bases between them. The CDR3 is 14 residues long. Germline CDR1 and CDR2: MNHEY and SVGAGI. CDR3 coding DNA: TGTGCCAGCAGTAGGGCCGGGGGAGACCAGCCCCAGCATTTT. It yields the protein CASSRAGGDQPQHF.

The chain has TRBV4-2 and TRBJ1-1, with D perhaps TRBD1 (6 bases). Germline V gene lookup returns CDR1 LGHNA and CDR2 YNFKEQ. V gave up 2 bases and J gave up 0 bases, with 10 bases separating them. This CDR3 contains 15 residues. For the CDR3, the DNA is TGTGCCAGCAGCCAAATCGACAGGCTGAACACTGAAGCTTTCTTT. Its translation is CASSQIDRLNTEAFF.

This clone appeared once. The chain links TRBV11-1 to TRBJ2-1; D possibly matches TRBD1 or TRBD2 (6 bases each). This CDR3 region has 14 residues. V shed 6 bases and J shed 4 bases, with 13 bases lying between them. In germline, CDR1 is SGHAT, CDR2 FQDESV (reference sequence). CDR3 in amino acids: CASRPAGQYNEQFF. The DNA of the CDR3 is TGTGCCAGCAGGCCCGCGGGACAATACAATGAGCAGTTCTTC.

The CDR3 nucleotides read TGTGCCAGCTCAGAGGAATACCAAGAGACCCAGTACTTC. This translates into CASSEEYQETQYF. The chain couples TRBV2 to TRBJ2-5; D gene unclear. The CDR3 runs to 13 residues. Trimming shortened V by 8 bases and J by 0 bases, and 10 bases separated the two germline ends. CDR1 and CDR2 from the germline V gene are SNHLY and FYNNEI. Using reference TRBV2 and TRBJ2-5 for the parts outside the CDR3, the full variable domain is EPEVTQTPSHQVTQMGQEVILRCVPISNHLYFYWYRQILGQKVEFLVSFYNNEISEKSEIFDDQFSVERPDGSNFTLKIRSTKLEDSAMYFCASSEEYQETQYFGPGTRLLVL.

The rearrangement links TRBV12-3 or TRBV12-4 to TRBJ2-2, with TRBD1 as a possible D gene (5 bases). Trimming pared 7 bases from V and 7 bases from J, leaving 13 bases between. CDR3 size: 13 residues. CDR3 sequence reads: CASNRPGFGELFF. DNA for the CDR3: TGTGCCAGCAATCGCCCAGGGTTCGGGGAGCTGTTTTTT.